This TCR beta chain was obtained from a study of blood T cell repertoires in COVID-19. Libraries were prepared by immunoSEQ multiplex PCR; TCRdb keeps only in-frame clonotypes and omits some of them. Of 150,000 to 200,000 clones listed, roughly 80% are singletons. The sequenced sample was PBMCs or T cells enriched from blood (not recorded which). This sequence originates from a woman in her forties or fifties who had recovered from COVID-19.

This CDR3 reads CASRPGTSNSPLHF. The CDR3, as DNA: TGTGCCAGTCGACCGGGAACCTCAAATTCACCCCTCCACTTT. V gene TRBV28 combines with J gene TRBJ1-6, with unresolved D. Germline CDR1 reads MDHEN; CDR2 reads SYDVKM. The V end lost 9 bases, the J end lost 7 bases, and 16 bases lay between the germline ends. The CDR3 contains 14 residues.